This T cell receptor beta chain originates from a study of cytomegalovirus exposure and HLA in healthy donors. On the study more broadly: Earlier, 200 million or so T cells were analyzed, and fewer than 120 million unique TCR beta sequences were found among them. An early data release held some 85 million unique TCRs from HLA-typed donors. Findings of the study overall: It was confirmed in vitro that three of the CMV-associated chains were specific for CMV antigens. In a later analysis, several top co-occurrence clusters appeared linked to parvovirus B19, influenza, CMV and Epstein-Barr virus.

With 60 Vbeta and 13 Jbeta primers, the PCR was carried out. Generated by immunoSEQ multiplex PCR, the TCRdb table keeps only in-frame clones and is missing some. Altogether about 160,000 clones are present, roughly 80% being singletons, with the ten largest covering 3% to 4%. Concerning this clone: Its antigen remains unknown.

The CDR3 is 11 residues long. V lost 6 bases, J lost 6 bases, and 12 bases lay in between. Germline CDR1 and CDR2: DFQATT and SNEGSKA (reference sequence). This clonotype was sampled from a human donor in good health. V and J are TRBV20-1 and TRBJ2-7, with D perhaps TRBD1 (6 bases). Sequencing used PBMCs. The CDR3 DNA is TGCAGTGCGAGACAGGTTGGCGAGCAGTACTTC. Translated, it gives CSARQVGEQYF.